The present T cell receptor beta chain was sequenced within a study of radiotherapy plus CTLA-4 blockade in lung cancer (dated by TCRdb to the late 2010s). With regard to the full study: Among the enrolled patients, about 19% had an objective response, and roughly 30% reached disease control.

From the cysteine through the phenylalanine, the CDR3 covers 16 amino acids. The only DNA kept is the CDR3, 48 bases in frame from the first base. CDR1 PRHDT and CDR2 FYEKMQ are derived from the germline V gene (reference sequence). Trimming takes 5 bases off V and 3 bases off J; junction bases not matched to a gene: 9. Only a few counts were recorded for this clone. Its antigen remains undetermined. Base quality data are lacking; no much larger clone is found one base away. Overall study outcomes, separate from this receptor: The strongest predictors of response were reported to be early dynamic shifts in blood T cell clones along with a rise in serum interferon-beta following radiation. After treatment with radiotherapy and ipilimumab, TCR clones that originated in tumors expanded in peripheral blood.

Libraries were constructed by the immunoSEQ multiplex PCR assay. The source is immuneACCESS, and TCRdb retained only in-frame sequences with V and J called. Part of the clones is not carried over; for the studies checked, unresolved V genes explain less than half of this, and the remainder is unexplained. The sample yields about 55,000 clones; approximately 82% were counted once. The ten top clones hold 6.1% of the sample. Focal radiation therapy combined with CTLA-4 blockade (ipilimumab) was tested in patients with chemo-refractory metastatic non-small-cell lung cancer. The chain is assembled from TRBV13 and TRBJ1-1, with 10 bases matching TRBD1. Here the sequenced sample was peripheral blood, taken from a patient treated with radiotherapy plus ipilimumab. This receptor was identified in a human donor with non-small cell lung cancer whose response to radiotherapy plus ipilimumab could not be evaluated. The nucleotide sequence is TGTGCCAGCAGCCTACGACAGGGGGCAGGCGACACTGAAGCTTTCTTT. Translated, this is CASSLRQGAGDTEAFF.